This TCR beta chain was observed in a study of T cells in localized non-small cell lung cancer. Whole-study findings and limits: Higher blood T cell density tracked longer overall survival. Analysis by sequencing included only one tumor region, so heterogeneity remains possible. Appearances in adjacent lung were noted for a median roughly 50 of the top 100 tumor clones. Tumor trailed uninvolved adjacent lung in T cell clonality, which peaked there.

This CDR3 spans 11 amino acids. V was cut by 4 bases and J by 9 bases, with 10 bases left in between. Germline V gene data show CDR1 as GTSNPN and CDR2 as SVGIG (reference sequence). TCRdb's table, derived via immunoSEQ multiplex PCR, lists solely in-frame clones and lacks some. The table lists 55,000 to 65,000 clones, roughly 89% of them singletons. Worth noting for this clone: As yet, its antigen is unknown.

The sequenced sample was peripheral blood, obtained before any cancer treatment. The sequence came from a man between 40 and 75 years old with stage I squamous cell lung carcinoma. V is TRBV30 and J is TRBJ2-1, with a possible D match to TRBD2 (5 bases). CDR3 in amino acids: CAWKERSEQFF. The DNA for the CDR3 is TGTGCCTGGAAGGAGCGGAGTGAGCAGTTCTTC.